This T cell receptor (beta chain) was profiled in a study of cytomegalovirus exposure and HLA in healthy donors. Findings and limits, study-wide: Common viral pathogens seemed, in a later analysis, to connect with several of the most significant clusters. When presence/absence was analysed, sequencing depth was taken to be roughly uniform across donors. Sequencing likely generated an artifact that appeared as a cluster of highly shared sequence variants.

Comments on this clone: Its antigen is as yet unknown.

Trimming removed 4 bases at V and 2 bases at J, with 9 bases between. The CDR3 runs 13 residues. The germline CDR1 and CDR2 sequences are MNHEY and SVGAGI. Vbeta (60) and Jbeta (13) primers were used in the PCR. Clones were read by immunoSEQ multiplex PCR, and TCRdb kept only the in-frame ones, dropping some. The sample includes over 75,000 clones, roughly nine tenths of them seen just once. The V gene is TRBV6-5, the J gene TRBJ2-7; unclear D gene. Sequences were obtained from PBMCs. The TCR originated in a man aged 25-40 years in good health and CMV-seropositive. CDR3 amino acids: CASSSGSTYEQYF. CDR3 nucleotides: TGTGCCAGCAGTTCCGGTTCAACCTACGAGCAGTACTTC.